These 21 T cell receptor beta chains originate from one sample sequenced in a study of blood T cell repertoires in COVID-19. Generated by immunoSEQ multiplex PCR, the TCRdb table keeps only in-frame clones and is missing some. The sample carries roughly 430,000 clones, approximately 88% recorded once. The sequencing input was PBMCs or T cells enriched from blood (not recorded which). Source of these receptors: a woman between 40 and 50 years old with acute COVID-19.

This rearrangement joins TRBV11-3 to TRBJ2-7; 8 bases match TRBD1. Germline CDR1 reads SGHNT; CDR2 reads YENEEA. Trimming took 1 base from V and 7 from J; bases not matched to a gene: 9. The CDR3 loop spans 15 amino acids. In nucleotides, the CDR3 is TGTGCCAGCAGCTTAGCCGGGACAGGTCCGGGAGAGCAGTACTTC. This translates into CASSLAGTGPGEQYF.

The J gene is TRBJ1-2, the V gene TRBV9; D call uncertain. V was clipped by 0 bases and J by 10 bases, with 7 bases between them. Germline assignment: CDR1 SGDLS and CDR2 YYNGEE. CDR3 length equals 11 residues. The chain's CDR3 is CASSVDRDYTF. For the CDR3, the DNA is TGTGCCAGCAGCGTAGACCGGGACTACACCTTC. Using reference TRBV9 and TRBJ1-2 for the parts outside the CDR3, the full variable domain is DSGVTQTPKHLITATGQRVTLRCSPRSGDLSVYWYQQSLDQGLQFLIQYYNGEERAKGNILERFSAQQFPDLHSELNLSSLELGDSALYFCASSVDRDYTFGSGTRLTVV.

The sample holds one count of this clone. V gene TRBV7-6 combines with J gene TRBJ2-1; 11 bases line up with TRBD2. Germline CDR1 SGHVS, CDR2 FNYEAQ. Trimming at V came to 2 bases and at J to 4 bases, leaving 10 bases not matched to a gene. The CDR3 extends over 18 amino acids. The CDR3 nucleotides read TGTGCCAGCAGCTTAAAAGGGCTAGCGGGGGGCCTTTACAATGAGCAGTTCTTC. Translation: CASSLKGLAGGLYNEQFF. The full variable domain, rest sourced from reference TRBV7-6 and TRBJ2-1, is GAGVSQSPRYKVTKRGQDVALRCDPISGHVSLYWYRQALGQGPEFLTYFNYEAQQDKSGLPNDRFSAERPEGSISTLTIQRTEQRDSAMYRCASSLKGLAGGLYNEQFFGPGTRLTVL.

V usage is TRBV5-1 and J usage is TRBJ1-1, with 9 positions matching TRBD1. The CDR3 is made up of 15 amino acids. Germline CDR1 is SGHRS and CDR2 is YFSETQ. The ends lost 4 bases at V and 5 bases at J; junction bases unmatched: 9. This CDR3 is CASSATIDRGTEAFF. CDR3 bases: TGCGCCAGCAGCGCTACTATCGACAGGGGGACTGAAGCTTTCTTT.

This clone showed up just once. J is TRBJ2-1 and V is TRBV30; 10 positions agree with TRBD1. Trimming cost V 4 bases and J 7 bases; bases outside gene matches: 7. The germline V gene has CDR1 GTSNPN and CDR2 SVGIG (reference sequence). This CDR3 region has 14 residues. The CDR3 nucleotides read TGTGCCTGGAACCGGGACAGGGGTCGGAATGAGCAGTTCTTC. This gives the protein CAWNRDRGRNEQFF. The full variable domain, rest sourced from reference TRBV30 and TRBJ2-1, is SQTIHQWPATLVQPVGSPLSLECTVEGTSNPNLYWYRQAAGRGLQLLFYSVGIGQISSEVPQNLSASRPQDRQFILSSKKLLLSDSGFYLCAWNRDRGRNEQFFGPGTRLTVL.

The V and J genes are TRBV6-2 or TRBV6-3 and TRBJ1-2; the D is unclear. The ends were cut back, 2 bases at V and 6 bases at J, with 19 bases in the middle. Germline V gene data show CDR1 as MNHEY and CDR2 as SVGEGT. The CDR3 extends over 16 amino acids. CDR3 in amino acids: CASSYPTARGYNGYTF. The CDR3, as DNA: TGTGCCAGCAGTTACCCTACGGCCCGGGGTTATAATGGCTACACCTTC.

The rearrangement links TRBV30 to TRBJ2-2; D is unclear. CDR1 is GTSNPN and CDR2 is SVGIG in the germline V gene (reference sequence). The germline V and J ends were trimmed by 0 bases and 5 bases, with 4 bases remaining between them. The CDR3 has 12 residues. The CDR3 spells CAWSVQTGELFF. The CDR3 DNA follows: TGTGCCTGGAGTGTACAGACCGGGGAGCTGTTTTTT. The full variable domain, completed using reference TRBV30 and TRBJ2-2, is SQTIHQWPATLVQPVGSPLSLECTVEGTSNPNLYWYRQAAGRGLQLLFYSVGIGQISSEVPQNLSASRPQDRQFILSSKKLLLSDSGFYLCAWSVQTGELFFGEGSRLTVL.

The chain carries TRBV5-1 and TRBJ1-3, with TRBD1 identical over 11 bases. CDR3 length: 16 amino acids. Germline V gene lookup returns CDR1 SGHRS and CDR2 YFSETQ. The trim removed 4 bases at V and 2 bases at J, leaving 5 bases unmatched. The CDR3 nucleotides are TGCGCCAGCAGCAGTGGACAGGGGGCGACTGGAAACACCATATATTTT. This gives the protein CASSSGQGATGNTIYF. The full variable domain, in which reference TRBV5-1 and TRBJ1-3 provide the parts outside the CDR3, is KAGVTQTPRYLIKTRGQQVTLSCSPISGHRSVSWYQQTPGQGLQFLFEYFSETQRNKGNFPGRFSGRQFSNSRSEMNVSTLELGDSALYLCASSSGQGATGNTIYFGEGSWLTVV.

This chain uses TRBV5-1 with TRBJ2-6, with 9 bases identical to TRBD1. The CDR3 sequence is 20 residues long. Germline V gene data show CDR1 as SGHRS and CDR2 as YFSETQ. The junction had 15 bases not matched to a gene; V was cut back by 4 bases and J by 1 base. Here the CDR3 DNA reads TGCGCCAGCAGCACAACCGGGGACAGGGCCGGGGAGTCTGGGGCCAACGTCCTGACTTTC. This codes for CASSTTGDRAGESGANVLTF.

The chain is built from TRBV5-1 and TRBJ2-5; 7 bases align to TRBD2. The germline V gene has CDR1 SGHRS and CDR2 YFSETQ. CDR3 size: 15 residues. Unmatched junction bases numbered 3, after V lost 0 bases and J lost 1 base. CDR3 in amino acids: CASSLDRLAQETQYF. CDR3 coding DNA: TGCGCCAGCAGCTTGGATAGACTAGCCCAAGAGACCCAGTACTTC.

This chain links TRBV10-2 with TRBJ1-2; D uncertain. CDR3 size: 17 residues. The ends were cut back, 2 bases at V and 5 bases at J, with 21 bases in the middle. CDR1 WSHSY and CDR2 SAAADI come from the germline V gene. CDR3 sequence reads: CASSERPGSLATYGYTF. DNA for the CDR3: TGCGCCAGCAGTGAGAGGCCGGGAAGCTTAGCGACTTATGGCTACACCTTC.

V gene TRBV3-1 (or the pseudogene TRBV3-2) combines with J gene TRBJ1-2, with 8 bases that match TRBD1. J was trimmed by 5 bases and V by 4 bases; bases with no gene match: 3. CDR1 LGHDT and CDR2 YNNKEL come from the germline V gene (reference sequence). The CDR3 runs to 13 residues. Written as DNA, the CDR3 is TGTGCCAGCAGCCCCCGACAGGGGTATGGCTACACCTTC. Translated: CASSPRQGYGYTF.

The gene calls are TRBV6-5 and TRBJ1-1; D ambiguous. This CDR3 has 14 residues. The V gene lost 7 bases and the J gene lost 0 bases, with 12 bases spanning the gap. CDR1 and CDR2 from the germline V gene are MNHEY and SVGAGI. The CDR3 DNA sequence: TGTGCCAGCAAAATAAGAGATATGAACACTGAAGCTTTCTTT. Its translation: CASKIRDMNTEAFF.

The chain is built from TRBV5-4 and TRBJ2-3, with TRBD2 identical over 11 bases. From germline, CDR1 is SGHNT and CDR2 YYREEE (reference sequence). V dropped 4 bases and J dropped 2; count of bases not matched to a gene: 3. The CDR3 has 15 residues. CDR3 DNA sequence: TGTGCCAGCAGCGCTAGCGGGGGGAACACAGATACGCAGTATTTT. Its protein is CASSASGGNTDTQYF.

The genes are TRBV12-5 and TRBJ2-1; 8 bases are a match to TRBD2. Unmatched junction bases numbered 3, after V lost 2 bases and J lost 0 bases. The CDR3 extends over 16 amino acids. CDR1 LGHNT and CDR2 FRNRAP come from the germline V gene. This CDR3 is CASGLQRGPSYNEQFF. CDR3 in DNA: TGTGCTAGTGGTTTGCAGCGGGGGCCCTCCTACAATGAGCAGTTCTTC.

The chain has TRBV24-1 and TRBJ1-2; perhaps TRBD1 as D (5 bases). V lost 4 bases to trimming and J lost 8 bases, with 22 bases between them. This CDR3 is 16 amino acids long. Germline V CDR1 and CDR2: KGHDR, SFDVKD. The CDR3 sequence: CATSDRATTGTGGYTF. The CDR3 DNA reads TGTGCCACCAGTGACCGTGCCACAACAGGCACTGGGGGCTACACCTTC.

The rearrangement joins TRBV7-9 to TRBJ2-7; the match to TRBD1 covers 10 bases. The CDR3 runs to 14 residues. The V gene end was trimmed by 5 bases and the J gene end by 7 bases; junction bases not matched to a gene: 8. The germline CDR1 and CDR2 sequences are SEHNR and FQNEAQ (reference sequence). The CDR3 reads CASSLGQGSREQYF. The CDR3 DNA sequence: TGTGCCAGCAGCCTGGGACAGGGGTCGAGGGAGCAGTACTTC.

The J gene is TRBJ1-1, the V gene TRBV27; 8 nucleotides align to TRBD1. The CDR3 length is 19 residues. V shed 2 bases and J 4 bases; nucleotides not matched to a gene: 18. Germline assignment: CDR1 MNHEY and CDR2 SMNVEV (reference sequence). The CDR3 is CASSLKPPGGTFLSTEAFF. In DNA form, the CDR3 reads TGTGCCAGCAGTTTAAAACCCCCAGGGGGCACGTTTTTGAGCACTGAAGCTTTCTTT.

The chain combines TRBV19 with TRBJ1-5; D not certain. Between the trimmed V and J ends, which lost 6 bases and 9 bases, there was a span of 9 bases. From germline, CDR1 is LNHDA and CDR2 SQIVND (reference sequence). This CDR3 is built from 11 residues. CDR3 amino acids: CASRYRGPQHF. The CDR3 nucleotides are TGTGCCAGTAGGTACCGGGGGCCCCAGCATTTT.

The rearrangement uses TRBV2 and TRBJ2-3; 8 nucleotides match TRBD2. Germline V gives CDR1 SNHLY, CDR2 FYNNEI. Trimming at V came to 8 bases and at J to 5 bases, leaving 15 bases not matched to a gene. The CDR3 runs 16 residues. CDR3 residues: CASAPRGGRGGDTQYF. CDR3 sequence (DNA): TGTGCCAGCGCCCCCCGCGGGGGGCGGGGAGGAGATACGCAGTATTTT.

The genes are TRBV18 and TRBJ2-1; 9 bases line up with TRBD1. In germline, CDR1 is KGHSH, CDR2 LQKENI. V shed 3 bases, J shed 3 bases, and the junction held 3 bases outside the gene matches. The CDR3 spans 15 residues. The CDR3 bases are TGTGCCAGCTCACCGAGGGGACAGGGCTACAATGAGCAGTTCTTC. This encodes CASSPRGQGYNEQFF. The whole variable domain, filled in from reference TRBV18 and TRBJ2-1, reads NAGVMQNPRHLVRRRGQEARLRCSPMKGHSHVYWYRQLPEEGLKFMVYLQKENIIDESGMPKERFSAEFPKEGPSILRIQQVVRGDSAAYFCASSPRGQGYNEQFFGPGTRLTVL.